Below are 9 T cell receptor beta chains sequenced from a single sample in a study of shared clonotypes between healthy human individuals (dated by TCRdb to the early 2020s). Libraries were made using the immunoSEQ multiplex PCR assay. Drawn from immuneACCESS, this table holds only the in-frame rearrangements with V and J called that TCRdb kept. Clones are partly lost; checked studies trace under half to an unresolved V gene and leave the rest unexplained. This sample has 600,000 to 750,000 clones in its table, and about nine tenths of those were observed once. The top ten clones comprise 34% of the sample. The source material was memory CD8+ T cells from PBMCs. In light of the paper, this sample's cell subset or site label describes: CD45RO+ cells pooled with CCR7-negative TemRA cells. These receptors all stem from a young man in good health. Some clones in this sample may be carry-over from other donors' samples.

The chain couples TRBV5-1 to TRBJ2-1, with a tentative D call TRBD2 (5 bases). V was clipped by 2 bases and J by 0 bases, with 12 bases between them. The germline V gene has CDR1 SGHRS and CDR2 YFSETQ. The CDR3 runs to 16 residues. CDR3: CASSLIAGYSYNEQFF. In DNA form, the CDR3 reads TGCGCCAGCAGCTTAATCGCGGGTTACTCCTACAATGAGCAGTTCTTC.

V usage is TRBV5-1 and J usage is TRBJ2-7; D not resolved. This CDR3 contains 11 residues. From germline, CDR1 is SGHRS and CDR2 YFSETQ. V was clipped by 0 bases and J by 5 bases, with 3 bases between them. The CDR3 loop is CASSLDHEQYF. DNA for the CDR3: TGCGCCAGCAGCTTGGACCACGAGCAGTACTTC.

The CDR3 bases are TGTGCCAGCAGTGTGACTAGACTGGGGGTGGTCGGATATGAGCAGTTCTTC. Translated, it gives CASSVTRLGVVGYEQFF. The chain combines TRBV2 with TRBJ2-1, with D perhaps TRBD2 (6 bases). There are 17 residues in the CDR3. V was pared by 4 bases and J by 8 bases, with 24 bases between. Germline V gene lookup returns CDR1 SNHLY and CDR2 FYNNEI.

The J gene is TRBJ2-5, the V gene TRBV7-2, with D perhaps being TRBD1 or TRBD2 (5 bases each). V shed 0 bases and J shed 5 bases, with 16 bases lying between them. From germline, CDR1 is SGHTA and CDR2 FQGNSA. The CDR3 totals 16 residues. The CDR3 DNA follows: TGTGCCAGCAGCTTAGCCGGGGCTCTAAATGGGGAGACCCAGTACTTC. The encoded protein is CASSLAGALNGETQYF.

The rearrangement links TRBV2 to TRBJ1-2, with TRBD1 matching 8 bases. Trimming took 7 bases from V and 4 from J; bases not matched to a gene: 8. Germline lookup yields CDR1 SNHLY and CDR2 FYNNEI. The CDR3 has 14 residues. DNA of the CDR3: TGTGCCAGCAACGTGGACAGGGTGGGCTATGGCTACACCTTC. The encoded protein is CASNVDRVGYGYTF.

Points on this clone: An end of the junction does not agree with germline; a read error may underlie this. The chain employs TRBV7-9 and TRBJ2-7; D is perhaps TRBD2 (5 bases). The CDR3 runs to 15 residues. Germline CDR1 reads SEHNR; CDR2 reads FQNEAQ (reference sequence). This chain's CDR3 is CTSSLSMEAQYEQYF. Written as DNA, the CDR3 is TGTACCAGCAGCTTATCAATGGAGGCTCAATACGAGCAGTACTTC. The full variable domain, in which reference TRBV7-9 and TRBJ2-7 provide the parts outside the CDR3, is DTGVSQNPRHKITKRGQNVTFRCDPISEHNRLYWYRQTLGQGPEFLTYFQNEAQLEKSRLLSDRFSAERPKGSFSTLEIQRTEQGDSAMYLCTSSLSMEAQYEQYFGPGTRLTVT.

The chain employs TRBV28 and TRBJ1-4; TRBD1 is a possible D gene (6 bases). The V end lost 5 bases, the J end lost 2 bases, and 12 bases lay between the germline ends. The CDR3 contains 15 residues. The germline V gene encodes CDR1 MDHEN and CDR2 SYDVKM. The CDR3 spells CASSTGAGTNEKLFF. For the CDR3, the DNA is TGTGCCAGCAGTACGGGGGCGGGTACTAATGAAAAACTGTTTTTT.

CDR3 DNA sequence: TGTGCCAGCCGGGGCCGGATTAATGAAAAACTGTTTTTT. This gives the protein CASRGRINEKLFF. The genes are TRBV27 and TRBJ1-4; tentatively, D is TRBD1 (5 bases). V lost 8 bases to trimming and J lost 4 bases, with 11 bases between them. CDR1 is MNHEY, CDR2 SMNVEV, per germline (reference sequence). The CDR3 runs 13 residues.

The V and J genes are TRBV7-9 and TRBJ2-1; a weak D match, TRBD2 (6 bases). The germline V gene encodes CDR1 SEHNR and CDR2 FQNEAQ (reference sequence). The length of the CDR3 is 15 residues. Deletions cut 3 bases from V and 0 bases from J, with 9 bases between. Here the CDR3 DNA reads TGTGCCAGCAGCTTGGGGACTTTCTCCTACAATGAGCAGTTCTTC. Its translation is CASSLGTFSYNEQFF.